The 8 T cell receptor beta chains below all came from one sample that was sequenced in a study of CD8+ T cells in alopecia areata. cDNA prepared by RNA extraction and subsequent reverse transcription served as the template for sequencing. TCRdb's table, derived via immunoSEQ multiplex PCR, lists solely in-frame clones and lacks some. The sample records 6,500 to 9,000 clones, around 52% being singletons. Peripheral blood and lesional scalp punch biopsies came from alopecia areata patients. The material was skin, obtained at week 0. These receptor sequences come from a human donor with alopecia areata.

The chain has TRBV6-5 and TRBJ2-5; unclear D gene. The better agreement between TRBJ2-7 and the DNA end casts doubt on the J call. Germline V gene data show CDR1 as MNHEY and CDR2 as SVGAGI. The CDR3 spans 11 residues. CDR3 nucleotides: TGTGCCAGCAGTGATTACTACGAGCAGTACTTC. This translates into CASSDYYEQYF.

As concerns this clone: A much larger clonotype is one base distant, so this may be a read error. In the same sample, other DNA sequences code for this CDR3. This rearrangement joins TRBV7-2 to TRBJ1-1; 7 nucleotides agree with TRBD1. The V gene's germline CDR1 is SGHTA and CDR2 FQGNSA. The CDR3 runs 14 residues. In nucleotides, the CDR3 is TGCGCCAGCGGATCAGGACAGGCTGGGACTGAAGCTTTCTTT. This gives the protein CASGSGQAGTEAFF.

The chain uses TRBV6-1 and TRBJ2-3; D unresolved. Trimming pared 11 bases from V and 6 bases from J, leaving 12 bases between. The CDR3 contains 11 residues. The germline CDR1 and CDR2 sequences are MNHNS and SASEGT. As DNA, the CDR3 is TGTGCCGGAGCCTATGGCGATACGCAGTATTTT. Translating gives CAGAYGDTQYF.

The DNA for the CDR3 is TGCGCCAGCAGCTTGACGGGCGCCCAATACAATGAGCAGTTCTTC. Protein sequence: CASSLTGAQYNEQFF. The V gene is TRBV5-1, the J gene TRBJ2-1, with D unclear. From germline, CDR1 is SGHRS and CDR2 YFSETQ. Trimming removed 1 base at V and 4 bases at J, with 12 bases between. The length of the CDR3 is 15 residues.

V and J are TRBV30 and TRBJ1-3; D gene unclear. The CDR3 has 16 residues. CDR1 GTSNPN and CDR2 SVGIG come from the germline V gene (reference sequence). The V and J ends lost 3 bases and 2 bases respectively, with 17 bases between them. DNA of the CDR3: TGTGCCTGGAGCCCGGGAATTTTCGGCGCTGGAAACACCATATATTTT. Protein: CAWSPGIFGAGNTIYF. Complete variable domain (other parts from reference TRBV30 and TRBJ1-3): SQTIHQWPATLVQPVGSPLSLECTVEGTSNPNLYWYRQAAGRGLQLLFYSVGIGQISSEVPQNLSASRPQDRQFILSSKKLLLSDSGFYLCAWSPGIFGAGNTIYFGEGSWLTVV.

This clone showed up just once. The chain uses TRBV11-1 and TRBJ2-7; 9 bases are shared with TRBD2. This CDR3 has 15 residues. V was clipped by 1 base and J by 5 bases; unmatched bases: 6. Germline CDR1 SGHAT, CDR2 FQDESV (reference sequence). CDR3 DNA: TGTGCCAGCAGCTTAGAGTCTAGCGGGACGCACGAGCAGTACTTC. Protein product: CASSLESSGTHEQYF.

This chain joins TRBV7-2 and TRBJ2-3; D uncertain. The V and J ends lost 3 bases and 2 bases respectively, with 6 bases between them. The CDR3 sequence is 13 residues long. Per the germline V gene, CDR1 is SGHTA and CDR2 is FQGNSA. Here the CDR3 reads CASSFPDTDTQYF. CDR3 bases: TGTGCCAGCAGCTTCCCCGACACAGATACGCAGTATTTT.

This chain connects TRBV19 to TRBJ2-7, with 8 bases that match TRBD2. J lost 1 base, V lost 6 bases, and 8 bases had no gene match. This CDR3 is 15 amino acids long. Germline values: CDR1 LNHDA, CDR2 SQIVND (reference sequence). The CDR3 DNA is TGTGCCAGTAGACCGCTAGCGGGCGAGTCCTACGAGCAGTACTTC. Translated, it gives CASRPLAGESYEQYF.